This T cell receptor beta chain was documented in a study of patients and donors after allogeneic stem cell transplantation (dated by TCRdb to the early 2020s). Notes on this clonotype: Its antigen is currently not known. No much larger clone is present one base from it, and per-base qualities are unavailable.

Counted from cysteine to phenylalanine, this CDR3 has 15 amino acids. Only the CDR3 part of the read is kept: 45 bases, read in frame from the first base. CDR1 and CDR2 are read off the germline V gene (reference sequence) as PRHDT and FYEKMQ. The germline V end is reduced by 5 bases and the J end by 5 bases; junction bases left unmatched: 11. The library was prepared using RT-PCR. Sequencing used a NextSeq 550. TCRdb trimmed public reads at Q25 via fastp, called clones via MiXCR and kept in-frame beta chains. Entries are consolidated by CDR3 protein sequence, retaining the most common genes and DNA. The sample table holds approximately 150,000 distinct CDR3 sequences, of which roughly 35% were seen once. About 50% of the sample is held by the ten biggest clonotypes.

The rearrangement combines TRBV13 with TRBJ2-5; 7 bases in between match TRBD2. Sequencing input: blood, either unsorted or a sorted T cell fraction (not recorded which). The clonotype comes from a human donor who was either an allogeneic HSCT recipient or a stem cell or donor lymphocyte infusion donor (not recorded which). It is not recorded whose cells these are; they may come from a transplant donor. The nucleotide sequence reads as follows: TGTGCCAGCAGCCTCCTAGGGACTACCGTGGAGACCCAGTACTTC. Its protein product is CASSLLGTTVETQYF.